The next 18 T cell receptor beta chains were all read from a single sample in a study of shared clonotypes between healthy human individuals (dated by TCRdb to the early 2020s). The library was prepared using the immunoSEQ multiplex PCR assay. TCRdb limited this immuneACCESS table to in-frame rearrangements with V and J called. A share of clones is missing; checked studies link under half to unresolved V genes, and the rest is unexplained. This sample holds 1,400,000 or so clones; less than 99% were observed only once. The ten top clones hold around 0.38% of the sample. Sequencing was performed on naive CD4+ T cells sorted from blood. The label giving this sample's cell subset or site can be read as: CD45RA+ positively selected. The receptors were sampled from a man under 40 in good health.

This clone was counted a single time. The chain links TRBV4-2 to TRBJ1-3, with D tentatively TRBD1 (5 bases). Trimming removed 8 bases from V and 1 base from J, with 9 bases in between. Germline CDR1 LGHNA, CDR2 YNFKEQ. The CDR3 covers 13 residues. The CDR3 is CASRGGSGNTIYF. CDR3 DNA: TGTGCCAGCCGGGGGGGTTCTGGAAACACCATATATTTT.

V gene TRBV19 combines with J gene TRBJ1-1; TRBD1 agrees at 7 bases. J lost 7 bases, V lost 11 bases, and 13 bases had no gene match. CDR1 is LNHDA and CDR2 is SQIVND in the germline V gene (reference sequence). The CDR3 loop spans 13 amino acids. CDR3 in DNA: TGTGCCTCAAAATCGGGACAGTCTATTGAAGCTTTCTTT. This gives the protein CASKSGQSIEAFF.

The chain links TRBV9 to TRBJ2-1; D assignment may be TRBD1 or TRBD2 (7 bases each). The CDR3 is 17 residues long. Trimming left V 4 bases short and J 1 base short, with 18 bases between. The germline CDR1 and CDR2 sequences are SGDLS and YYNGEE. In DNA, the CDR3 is TGTGCCAGCAGCTTCCTCCCAGGGGGGGAATCCTACAATGAGCAGTTCTTC. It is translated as CASSFLPGGESYNEQFF.

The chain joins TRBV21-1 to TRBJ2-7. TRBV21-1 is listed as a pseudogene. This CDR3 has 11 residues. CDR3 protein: CASKGSYEQYF. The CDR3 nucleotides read TGTGCCAGCAAAGGGTCGTACGAGCAGTACTTC.

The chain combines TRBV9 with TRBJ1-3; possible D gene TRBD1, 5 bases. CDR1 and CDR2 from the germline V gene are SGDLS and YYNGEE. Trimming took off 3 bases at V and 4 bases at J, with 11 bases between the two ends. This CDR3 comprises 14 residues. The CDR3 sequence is CASSAGRPGNTIYF. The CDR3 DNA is TGTGCCAGCAGCGCGGGACGGCCAGGAAACACCATATATTTT.

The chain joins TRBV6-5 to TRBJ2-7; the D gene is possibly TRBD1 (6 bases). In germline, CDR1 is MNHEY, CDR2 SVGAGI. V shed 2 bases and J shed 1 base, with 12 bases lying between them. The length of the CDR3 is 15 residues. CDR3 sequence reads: CASSYLAGQSYEQYF. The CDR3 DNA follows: TGTGCCAGCAGTTACCTCGCCGGACAGTCCTACGAGCAGTACTTC.

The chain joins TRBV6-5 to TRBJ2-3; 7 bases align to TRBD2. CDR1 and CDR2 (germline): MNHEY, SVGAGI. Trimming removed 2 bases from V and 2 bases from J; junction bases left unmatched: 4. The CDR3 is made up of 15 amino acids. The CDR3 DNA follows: TGTGCCAGCAGTTACGCGGGGGATTTCACAGATACGCAGTATTTT. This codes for CASSYAGDFTDTQYF.

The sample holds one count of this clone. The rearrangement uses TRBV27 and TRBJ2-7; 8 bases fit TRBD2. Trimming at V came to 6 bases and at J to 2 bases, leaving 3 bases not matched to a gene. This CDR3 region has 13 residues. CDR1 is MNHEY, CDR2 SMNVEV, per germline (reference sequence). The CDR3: CASRFSGTYEQYF. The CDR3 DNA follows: TGTGCCAGCAGATTTAGCGGGACCTACGAGCAGTACTTC.

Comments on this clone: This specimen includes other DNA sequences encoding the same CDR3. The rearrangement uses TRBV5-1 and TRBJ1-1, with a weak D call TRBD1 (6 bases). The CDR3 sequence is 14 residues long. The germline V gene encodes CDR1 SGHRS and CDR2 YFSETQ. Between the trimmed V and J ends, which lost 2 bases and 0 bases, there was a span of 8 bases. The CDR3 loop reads CASSLSGVNTEAFF. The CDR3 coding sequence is TGCGCCAGCAGCTTATCAGGGGTGAACACTGAAGCTTTCTTT.

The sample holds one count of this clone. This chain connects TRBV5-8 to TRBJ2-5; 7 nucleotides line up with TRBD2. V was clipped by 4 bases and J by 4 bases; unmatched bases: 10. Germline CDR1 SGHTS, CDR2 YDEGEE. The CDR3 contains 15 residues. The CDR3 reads CASSPGLPSRETQYF. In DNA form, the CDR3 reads TGTGCCAGCAGCCCGGGACTACCTAGCAGAGAGACCCAGTACTTC. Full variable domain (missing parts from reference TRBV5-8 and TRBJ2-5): EAGVTQSPTHLIKTRGQQATLRCSPISGHTSVYWYQQALGLGLQFLLWYDEGEERNRGNFPPRFSGRQFPNYSSELNVNALELEDSALYLCASSPGLPSRETQYFGPGTRLLVL.

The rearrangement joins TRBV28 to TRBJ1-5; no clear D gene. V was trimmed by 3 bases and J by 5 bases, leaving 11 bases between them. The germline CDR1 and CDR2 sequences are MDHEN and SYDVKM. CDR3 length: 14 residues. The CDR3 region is CASSLRRWDQPQHF. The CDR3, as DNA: TGTGCCAGCAGTTTGCGGCGTTGGGATCAGCCCCAGCATTTT.

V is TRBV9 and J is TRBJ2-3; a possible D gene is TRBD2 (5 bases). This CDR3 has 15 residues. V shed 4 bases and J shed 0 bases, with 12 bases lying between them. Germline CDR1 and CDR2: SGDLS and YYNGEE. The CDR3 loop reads CASSPAEGSTDTQYF. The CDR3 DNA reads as TGTGCCAGCAGCCCCGCCGAGGGAAGCACAGATACGCAGTATTTT.

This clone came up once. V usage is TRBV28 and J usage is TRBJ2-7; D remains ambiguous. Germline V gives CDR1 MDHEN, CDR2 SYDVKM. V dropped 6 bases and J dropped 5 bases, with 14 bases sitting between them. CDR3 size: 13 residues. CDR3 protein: CASSPSNVDEQYF. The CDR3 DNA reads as TGTGCCAGCAGCCCTTCTAACGTGGACGAGCAGTACTTC.

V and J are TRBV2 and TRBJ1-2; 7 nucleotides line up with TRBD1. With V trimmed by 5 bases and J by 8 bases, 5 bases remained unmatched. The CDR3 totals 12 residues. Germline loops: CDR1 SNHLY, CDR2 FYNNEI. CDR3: CASSQEGAGYTF. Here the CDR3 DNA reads TGTGCCAGCAGTCAGGAGGGGGCCGGCTACACCTTC.

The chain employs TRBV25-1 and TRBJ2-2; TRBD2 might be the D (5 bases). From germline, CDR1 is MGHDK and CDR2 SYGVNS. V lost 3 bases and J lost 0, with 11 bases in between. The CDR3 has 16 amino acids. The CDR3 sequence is CASSEGKLANTGELFF. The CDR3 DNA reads TGTGCCAGCAGTGAGGGGAAACTAGCGAACACCGGGGAGCTGTTTTTT.

CDR3 DNA sequence: TGTGCCAGCAGCGGAGGACTAGCGGGGAAGTGGGATACGCAGTATTTT. Translated, it gives CASSGGLAGKWDTQYF. The rearrangement links TRBV28 to TRBJ2-3, with 12 bases aligning to TRBD2. CDR3 length equals 16 residues. Germline CDR1 reads MDHEN; CDR2 reads SYDVKM. The ends lost 6 bases at V and 6 bases at J; junction bases unmatched: 10.

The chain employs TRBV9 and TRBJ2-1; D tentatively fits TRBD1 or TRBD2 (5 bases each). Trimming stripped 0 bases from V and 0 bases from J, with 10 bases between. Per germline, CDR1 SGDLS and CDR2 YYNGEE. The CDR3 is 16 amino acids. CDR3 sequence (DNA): TGTGCCAGCAGCGTAGATGAGGGGCTCTCCTACAATGAGCAGTTCTTC. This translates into CASSVDEGLSYNEQFF.

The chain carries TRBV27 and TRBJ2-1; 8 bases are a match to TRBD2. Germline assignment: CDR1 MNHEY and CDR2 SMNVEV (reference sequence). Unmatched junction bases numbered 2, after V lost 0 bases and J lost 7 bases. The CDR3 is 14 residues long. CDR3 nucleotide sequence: TGTGCCAGCAGTTTATCGAGACTAGCGAATGAGCAGTTCTTC. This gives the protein CASSLSRLANEQFF.